One sample yielded the 24 T cell receptor beta chains listed below, sequenced in a study of blood T cell repertoires in COVID-19. Sequenced by immunoSEQ multiplex PCR; TCRdb stores in-frame clones only, minus some. This table holds under 200,000 clones, about 80% found once. The sample consisted of peripheral blood. These receptor sequences come from a man aged 55 to 69 with acute or convalescent COVID-19.

J is TRBJ1-1 and V is TRBV7-3; the match to TRBD1 covers 8 bases. V was pared by 5 bases and J by 6 bases, with 5 bases of the junction left unmatched. The germline gives CDR1 SGHTA, CDR2 FQGTGA. The CDR3 is 13 residues long. Here the CDR3 DNA reads TGTGCCAGCAGCCAGGGGGCAAGCGCTGAAGCTTTCTTT. Translated: CASSQGASAEAFF.

The V gene is TRBV5-4, the J gene TRBJ2-7, with D unresolved. The CDR3 is 14 amino acids. CDR1 is SGHNT, CDR2 YYREEE, per germline (reference sequence). V dropped 3 bases and J dropped 1 base, with 11 bases sitting between them. The CDR3 loop is CASSSGSSSYEQYF. For the CDR3, the DNA is TGTGCCAGCAGCTCCGGGTCCAGTTCCTACGAGCAGTACTTC.

The V gene is TRBV24-1, the J gene TRBJ2-1; no firm D call. In germline, CDR1 is KGHDR, CDR2 SFDVKD. The V end was cut by 4 bases, the J end by 2 bases, with 5 bases between. The CDR3 runs 13 residues. This chain's CDR3 is CATSEAAYNEQFF. Written as DNA, the CDR3 is TGTGCCACCAGTGAAGCCGCCTACAATGAGCAGTTCTTC.

The CDR3, as DNA: TGTGCCAGCAGCCCCTATTTGGGGGGCTCTGGAAACACCATATATTTT. Its protein product is CASSPYLGGSGNTIYF. This sequence joins TRBV25-1 and TRBJ1-3, with D perhaps matching TRBD1 (5 bases). V was cut by 6 bases and J by 0 bases, with 15 bases left in between. Germline V gene sequence: CDR1 MGHDK, CDR2 SYGVNS. The CDR3 length is 16 residues.

The chain couples TRBV7-2 to TRBJ2-5; TRBD1 aligns across 7 bases. Germline CDR1 SGHTA, CDR2 FQGNSA. The CDR3 runs to 15 residues. The junction had 11 bases not matched to a gene; V was cut back by 5 bases and J by 5 bases. CDR3 DNA: TGTGCCAGCAGCACGCGACAGGGCTTAGGGGAGACCCAGTACTTC. The encoded protein is CASSTRQGLGETQYF. Looking up the rest from reference TRBV7-2 and TRBJ2-5 gives the full variable domain: GAGVSQSPSNKVTEKGKDVELRCDPISGHTALYWYRQSLGQGLEFLIYFQGNSAPDKSGLPSDRFSAERTGGSVSTLTIQRTQQEDSAVYLCASSTRQGLGETQYFGPGTRLLVL.

This rearrangement joins TRBV5-1 to TRBJ2-1, with 10 bases matching TRBD2. Trimming took 3 bases from V and 10 from J; bases not matched to a gene: 13. This CDR3 contains 16 residues. Germline V gives CDR1 SGHRS, CDR2 YFSETQ. The CDR3 DNA is TGCGCCAGCAGCTCGGTAACTAGCGGGGCGAGCTACGAGCAGTTCTTC. Amino acid sequence: CASSSVTSGASYEQFF.

The rearrangement joins TRBV3-1 (or the pseudogene TRBV3-2) to TRBJ1-1, with TRBD1 matching 8 bases. V shed 1 base, J shed 7 bases, and the junction held 5 bases outside the gene matches. The length of the CDR3 is 14 residues. Germline V gene data show CDR1 as LGHDT and CDR2 as YNNKEL (reference sequence). CDR3 nucleotide sequence: TGTGCCAGCAGCCAAGGTGGACAGGGCGGTGAAGCTTTCTTT. Encoded protein: CASSQGGQGGEAFF.

The chain is built from TRBV4-3 and TRBJ1-5; a possible D gene is TRBD1 (5 bases). Germline-derived CDR1 and CDR2 are LGHNA and YSLEER. V was cut by 0 bases and J by 7 bases, with 13 bases left in between. The CDR3 is made up of 15 amino acids. CDR3 sequence reads: CASSQDLGGAQPQHF. In DNA form, the CDR3 reads TGCGCCAGCAGCCAAGATTTGGGGGGAGCCCAGCCCCAGCATTTT.

V gene TRBV28 combines with J gene TRBJ2-3; 8 bases line up with TRBD2. This CDR3 spans 15 amino acids. Germline assignment: CDR1 MDHEN and CDR2 SYDVKM. V was pared by 6 bases and J by 0 bases, with 5 bases of the junction left unmatched. The CDR3 here is CASRQQRGSTDTQYF. The DNA for the CDR3 is TGTGCCAGCAGGCAGCAGCGGGGGAGCACAGATACGCAGTATTTT.

This clone is a singleton in its sample. The rearrangement links TRBV24-1 to TRBJ2-1, with TRBD2 as a possible D gene (5 bases). V lost 5 bases and J lost 13, with 20 bases in between. From germline, CDR1 is KGHDR and CDR2 SFDVKD. The CDR3 has 14 residues. CDR3 sequence reads: CATSASGTDRSQFF. CDR3 sequence (DNA): TGTGCCACCAGTGCCTCGGGAACAGATCGATCTCAGTTCTTC.

This rearrangement joins TRBV12-5 to TRBJ1-5; D is undetermined. Germline values: CDR1 LGHNT, CDR2 FRNRAP. The CDR3 totals 13 residues. Trimming removed 4 bases at V and 5 bases at J, with 9 bases between. The CDR3 nucleotides are TGTGCTAGTGGTTGGAACAGTTATCAGCCCCAGCATTTT. It is translated as CASGWNSYQPQHF.

V is TRBV11-3 and J is TRBJ2-1, with a possible D match to TRBD2 (6 bases). In germline, CDR1 is SGHNT, CDR2 YENEEA. V dropped 5 bases and J dropped 8 bases, with 19 bases sitting between them. The CDR3 extends over 15 amino acids. The CDR3 here is CASSLNGGPLDEQFF. CDR3 nucleotides: TGTGCCAGCAGCCTTAACGGGGGACCGTTAGATGAGCAGTTCTTC.

The genes are TRBV11-2 and TRBJ1-5; D unclear. Trimming left V 2 bases short and J 6 bases short, with 8 bases between. The CDR3 sequence is 13 residues long. Per germline, CDR1 SGHAT and CDR2 FQNNGV. The CDR3 coding sequence is TGTGCCAGCAGCTTAAGTTCGCGTCAGCCCCAGCATTTT. Its translation is CASSLSSRQPQHF.

The V and J genes are TRBV6-2 or TRBV6-3 and TRBJ2-6, with TRBD2 matching over 14 bases. Germline assignment: CDR1 MNHEY and CDR2 SVGEGT. J gave up 0 bases and V 0 bases, and 1 base lay outside the gene matches. This CDR3 has 19 amino acids. CDR3 amino acids: CASSYSTSGGVSGANVLTF. Written as DNA, the CDR3 is TGTGCCAGCAGTTACTCGACTAGCGGGGGGGTCTCTGGGGCCAACGTCCTGACTTTC.

This clone was seen a few times. The chain couples TRBV19 to TRBJ1-5; D is uncertain. Trimming removed 7 bases from V and 0 bases from J, with 7 bases in between. This CDR3 has 13 amino acids. Germline V lookup: CDR1 LNHDA, CDR2 SQIVND (reference sequence). The CDR3 DNA follows: TGTGCCAGTACCCCTTATAGCAATCAGCCCCAGCATTTT. Its protein product is CASTPYSNQPQHF.

The chain is built from TRBV12-3 or TRBV12-4 and TRBJ2-5; a possible D gene is TRBD1 (5 bases). Trimming stripped 6 bases from V and 7 bases from J, with 15 bases between. The CDR3 has 13 amino acids. The DNA of the CDR3 is TGTGCCAGCAGCATTCAGGGTCAGGGGACCCAGTACTTC. Its translation: CASSIQGQGTQYF.

This clone came up once. CDR3 sequence: CASSERDRRAYEQYF. As DNA, the CDR3 is TGTGCCAGCAGTGAGAGGGACAGGCGGGCCTACGAGCAGTACTTC. The rearrangement links TRBV6-1 to TRBJ2-7; TRBD1 matches at 8 bases. Germline lookup yields CDR1 MNHNS and CDR2 SASEGT. The CDR3 spans 15 residues. Losses at the gene ends were 3 bases for V and 2 bases for J; bases not matched to a gene: 6.

There are a few counts of this clone. This chain uses TRBV6-5 with TRBJ2-7; D not resolved. The CDR3 loop spans 13 amino acids. The V end was cut by 2 bases, the J end by 4 bases, with 9 bases between. Germline assignment: CDR1 MNHEY and CDR2 SVGAGI. In DNA form, the CDR3 reads TGTGCCAGCAGTTACGGCAGGAAGTACGAGCAGTACTTC. Translating it yields CASSYGRKYEQYF.

J is TRBJ1-4 and V is TRBV11-2; 7 bases line up with TRBD1. Trimming cost V 5 bases and J 5 bases; bases outside gene matches: 5. The V gene's germline CDR1 is SGHAT and CDR2 FQNNGV. The CDR3 runs to 14 residues. CDR3 nucleotides: TGTGCCAGCAGCCCCGTGGACAGGAATGAAAAACTGTTTTTT. Translation: CASSPVDRNEKLFF.

The V gene is TRBV20-1, the J gene TRBJ2-3, with 8 positions matching TRBD2. Germline lookup yields CDR1 DFQATT and CDR2 SNEGSKA (reference sequence). V lost 4 bases to trimming and J lost 6 bases; unmatched junction nucleotides: 0. This CDR3 contains 11 residues. The CDR3: CSATSGDTQYF. DNA for the CDR3: TGCAGTGCTACTAGCGGGGATACGCAGTATTTT.

This clone was seen only once. The V and J genes are TRBV7-9 and TRBJ1-2, with D tentatively TRBD1 (5 bases). V lost 5 bases and J lost 4, with 14 bases in between. The germline CDR1 and CDR2 sequences are SEHNR and FQNEAQ (reference sequence). The CDR3 consists of 14 residues. DNA for the CDR3: TGTGCCAGCAGCCCAACCCAGGGTATCTATGGCTACACCTTC. This translates into CASSPTQGIYGYTF. The variable domain in full, completed from reference TRBV7-9 and TRBJ1-2, reads DTGVSQNPRHKITKRGQNVTFRCDPISEHNRLYWYRQTLGQGPEFLTYFQNEAQLEKSRLLSDRFSAERPKGSFSTLEIQRTEQGDSAMYLCASSPTQGIYGYTFGSGTRLTVV.

The chain employs TRBV19 and TRBJ2-2, with D tentatively TRBD2 (5 bases). V dropped 7 bases and J dropped 7 bases, with 16 bases sitting between them. The germline CDR1 and CDR2 sequences are LNHDA and SQIVND (reference sequence). The CDR3 runs 14 residues. This CDR3 reads CASTPVGVGGELFF. The CDR3 region has the DNA TGTGCCAGTACCCCGGTCGGGGTTGGCGGGGAGCTGTTTTTT.

This chain connects TRBV12-3 or TRBV12-4 to TRBJ1-2; D is possibly TRBD1 (5 bases). The V end was cut by 5 bases, the J end by 5 bases, with 12 bases between. This CDR3 comprises 13 residues. CDR3 bases: TGTGCCAGCAGTGCGACGGCAGGGTATGGCTACACCTTC. It is translated as CASSATAGYGYTF.

This clone has just one count. J is TRBJ2-7 and V is TRBV19, with D unresolved. The V end lost 6 bases, the J end lost 3 bases, and 15 bases lay between the germline ends. The V gene's germline CDR1 is LNHDA and CDR2 SQIVND (reference sequence). The CDR3 is made up of 14 amino acids. CDR3 sequence: CASSAADNLYEQYF. The CDR3 coding sequence is TGTGCCAGTAGCGCCGCCGACAACCTCTACGAGCAGTACTTC.